The T cell receptor (beta chain) under discussion was sequenced for a study of naive and memory T cell subsets. Study-wide findings and caveats: Especially in CD8 cells, naive repertoires contained a few larger clonotypes, possibly CD45RA-re-expressing memory cells.

Two oligonucleotides, mixed equimolar, formed the beta constant-region primer covering TRBC1 and TRBC2. One entry per CDR3 protein results from TCRdb running MiXCR on the UMI-ligation and nested PCR reads. The sample contains 140,000 to 150,000 distinct CDR3 sequences, approximately 15% of which appear only once. Germline CDR1 is DFQATT and CDR2 is SNEGSKA (reference sequence). V was clipped by 0 bases and J by 0 bases, with 8 bases between them. The CDR3 sequence is 14 residues long. This clonotype was recorded a few times. The antigen remains unidentified. The rearrangement uses TRBV20-1 and TRBJ2-5, with D possibly TRBD1 on 5 matching bases. Sequencing was performed on naive CD4+ T cells from blood. This TCR was sampled from a human donor in good health. CDR3 amino acids: CSARDVQDQETQYF. The CDR3 region has the DNA TGCAGTGCTAGAGATGTACAGGACCAAGAGACCCAGTACTTC.